The 14 T cell receptor beta chains below come from one sample, sequenced in a study of shared clonotypes between healthy human individuals. Clones were read by immunoSEQ multiplex PCR, and TCRdb kept only the in-frame ones, dropping some. The repertoire holds some 2,000,000 clones, roughly 95% seen once, with approximately 0.13% in the top ten. Specimen: naive CD4+ T cells sorted from blood. This sample's subset: CD45RA+ positively selected. The source of these receptors is a young man in good health.

The chain uses TRBV30 and TRBJ1-4; D call uncertain. There are 14 residues in the CDR3. Between the trimmed V and J ends, which lost 7 bases and 6 bases, there was a span of 18 bases. The V gene's germline CDR1 is GTSNPN and CDR2 SVGIG (reference sequence). The CDR3 coding sequence is TGTGCCTCCACCCGGACTCCTCGGGATGAAAAACTGTTTTTT. The encoded protein is CASTRTPRDEKLFF.

A word on this clone: This same CDR3 is encoded by further DNA sequences in the sample. The chain employs TRBV9 and TRBJ2-2; D gene unclear. Germline assignment: CDR1 SGDLS and CDR2 YYNGEE. CDR3 length: 13 amino acids. V gave up 0 bases and J gave up 6 bases, with 6 bases separating them. The CDR3, as DNA: TGTGCCAGCAGCGTAGACCGGGCCGGGGAGCTGTTTTTT. Translating it yields CASSVDRAGELFF.

The chain has TRBV6-1 and TRBJ1-5; unclear D gene. The ends were cut back, 4 bases at V and 0 bases at J, with 19 bases in the middle. Germline CDR1 reads MNHNS; CDR2 reads SASEGT. The CDR3 is made up of 18 amino acids. The CDR3 region is CASSALGGPNYSNQPQHF. CDR3 sequence (DNA): TGTGCCAGCAGTGCGCTTGGTGGGCCGAATTATAGCAATCAGCCCCAGCATTTT.

The gene calls are TRBV7-2 and TRBJ1-1, with 8 bases lining up with TRBD1. This CDR3 is 14 amino acids long. V trimming: 1 base; J trimming: 7 bases; junction bases outside the gene matches: 5. CDR1 is SGHTA and CDR2 is FQGNSA in the germline V gene. The chain's CDR3 is CASSLDRGWNEAFF. CDR3 DNA: TGTGCCAGCAGCTTAGACAGGGGGTGGAATGAAGCTTTCTTT.

This clone was seen just once. This specimen includes other DNA sequences encoding the same CDR3. This rearrangement joins TRBV7-2 to TRBJ1-1; a possible D gene is TRBD1 (5 bases). Germline CDR1 reads SGHTA; CDR2 reads FQGNSA. Trimming took 5 bases from V and 6 from J, leaving 13 bases between them. The CDR3 covers 13 residues. CDR3 DNA sequence: TGTGCCAGCAGCCGGAGGGGAGGTCCTGAAGCTTTCTTT. It translates to CASSRRGGPEAFF.

The V gene is TRBV14, the J gene TRBJ1-4; D is uncertain. In germline, CDR1 is SGHDN, CDR2 FVKESK. The CDR3 spans 13 residues. V was trimmed by 4 bases and J by 9 bases, leaving 12 bases between them. CDR3 bases: TGTGCCAGCAGCCGCACGGTGGCCCAAAAACTGTTTTTT. This codes for CASSRTVAQKLFF. The full variable domain, in which reference TRBV14 and TRBJ1-4 provide the parts outside the CDR3, is EAGVTQFPSHSVIEKGQTVTLRCDPISGHDNLYWYRRVMGKEIKFLLHFVKESKQDESGMPNNRFLAERTGGTYSTLKVQPAELEDSGVYFCASSRTVAQKLFFGSGTQLSVL.

The chain is built from TRBV5-4 and TRBJ2-5; 8 nucleotides agree with TRBD1. J was trimmed by 4 bases and V by 1 base; bases with no gene match: 6. The CDR3 covers 15 residues. In germline, CDR1 is SGHNT, CDR2 YYREEE (reference sequence). In DNA form, the CDR3 reads TGTGCCAGCAGCTTGACAGGGGGAAAAAGAGAGACCCAGTACTTC. Translated: CASSLTGGKRETQYF.

The chain employs TRBV2 and TRBJ1-4, with 8 positions matching TRBD1. The CDR3 loop spans 14 amino acids. Trimming removed 6 bases from V and 5 bases from J; junction bases left unmatched: 5. Germline CDR1 and CDR2: SNHLY and FYNNEI. This chain's CDR3 is CASRPRQGNEKLFF. CDR3 in DNA: TGTGCCAGCAGGCCTCGACAGGGGAATGAAAAACTGTTTTTT. Full variable domain (missing parts from reference TRBV2 and TRBJ1-4): EPEVTQTPSHQVTQMGQEVILRCVPISNHLYFYWYRQILGQKVEFLVSFYNNEISEKSEIFDDQFSVERPDGSNFTLKIRSTKLEDSAMYFCASRPRQGNEKLFFGSGTQLSVL.

The chain carries TRBV29-1 and TRBJ2-7; D is ambiguous. Germline lookup yields CDR1 SQVTM and CDR2 ANQGSEA. The V end was cut by 0 bases, the J end by 2 bases, with 14 bases between. The CDR3 runs to 15 residues. The CDR3 sequence: CSVEDSNGPTYEQYF. CDR3 nucleotide sequence: TGCAGCGTTGAAGATTCTAATGGACCCACCTACGAGCAGTACTTC.

This sequence joins TRBV5-1 and TRBJ1-1, with D unclear. V was trimmed by 1 base and J by 0 bases, leaving 10 bases between them. Germline CDR1 and CDR2: SGHRS and YFSETQ. This CDR3 is built from 15 residues. CDR3 amino acids: CASSLRVGLNTEAFF. DNA for the CDR3: TGCGCCAGCAGCTTGAGGGTGGGGTTGAACACTGAAGCTTTCTTT.

This rearrangement joins TRBV6-5 to TRBJ2-7; no firm D call. Germline lookup yields CDR1 MNHEY and CDR2 SVGAGI. The CDR3 runs 13 residues. Trimming pared 5 bases from V and 6 bases from J, leaving 14 bases between. The CDR3: CASSRTPEVEQYF. The CDR3 region has the DNA TGTGCCAGCAGTCGTACCCCAGAGGTCGAGCAGTACTTC.

This clone was found once. The gene calls are TRBV2 and TRBJ1-4, with D unclear. This CDR3 region has 12 residues. Per the germline V gene, CDR1 is SNHLY and CDR2 is FYNNEI. Trimming removed 6 bases from V and 8 bases from J, with 10 bases in between. Here the CDR3 DNA reads TGTGCCAGCAGCGACCCGAGGGAAAAACTGTTTTTT. Translated, it gives CASSDPREKLFF.

This clone appeared a single time. The V gene is TRBV9, the J gene TRBJ2-1, with TRBD2 matching over 8 bases. The CDR3 consists of 16 residues. CDR1 and CDR2 from the germline V gene are SGDLS and YYNGEE. V shed 4 bases and J 6 bases; nucleotides not matched to a gene: 12. CDR3 sequence (DNA): TGTGCCAGCAGCCCTTTAGGTAGCGGGAACCTCAATGAGCAGTTCTTC. Translated, it gives CASSPLGSGNLNEQFF.

The chain employs TRBV27 and TRBJ2-2, with D perhaps TRBD1 (6 bases). Trimming took 6 bases from V and 5 from J, leaving 13 bases between them. Per germline, CDR1 MNHEY and CDR2 SMNVEV (reference sequence). This CDR3 region has 14 residues. CDR3 DNA sequence: TGTGCCAGCAGCGCGACAGGATGGACCGGGGAGCTGTTTTTT. Its translation is CASSATGWTGELFF.